This T cell receptor (beta chain) was captured in a study of shared clonotypes between healthy human individuals. At the level of the study: Researchers assigned three CD4 naive, three CD4 memory, two CD8 naive and one CD8 memory plate to each donor.

Comment on this clone: This sample includes further DNA sequences coding for the same CDR3.

Deep was the level at which the assay was run. In the original workflow: ImmunoSEQ output held junction-only sequences without quality scores, so filtering differed. The table came from immunoSEQ multiplex PCR; TCRdb's copy has only in-frame clones and leaves some out. V and J calls and clone size are those listed in that table; D and trimming were worked out from the DNA. The sample has roughly 720,000 clones, 90% seen once. The CDR3 loop spans 14 amino acids. The V end was cut by 4 bases, the J end by 3 bases, with 11 bases between. Germline values: CDR1 SGDLS, CDR2 YYNGEE. The TCR sequence derives from a young man in good health. Some clones in this sample may be carry-over from other donors' samples. Source material: memory CD8+ T cells from PBMCs. The subset: CD45RO+ cells pooled with CCR7-negative TemRA cells. The rearrangement uses TRBV9 and TRBJ2-1; no reliable D call. Written as DNA, the CDR3 is TGTGCCAGCAGCCCCCGAGGCAGCTACAATGAGCAGTTCTTC. It is translated as CASSPRGSYNEQFF. Combining the CDR3 with reference TRBV9 and TRBJ2-1 gives the whole variable domain DSGVTQTPKHLITATGQRVTLRCSPRSGDLSVYWYQQSLDQGLQFLIQYYNGEERAKGNILERFSAQQFPDLHSELNLSSLELGDSALYFCASSPRGSYNEQFFGPGTRLTVL.